The 3 T cell receptor beta chains presented below share a single source sample, sequenced in a study of cytomegalovirus exposure and HLA in healthy donors. The PCR had 60 Vbeta and 13 Jbeta primers. Sequencing was performed with immunoSEQ multiplex PCR; in TCRdb, only in-frame clones are kept and a portion is missing. Its listing shows tens of thousands of clones. The specimen sequenced was PBMCs. The origin of the receptors is a woman aged 50 to 60 in good health and CMV-seropositive.

The J gene is TRBJ2-7, the V gene TRBV13, with D perhaps matching TRBD1 (6 bases). Germline V gene data show CDR1 as PRHDT and CDR2 as FYEKMQ (reference sequence). With 5 bases removed from V and 6 bases from J, the gap between germline ends came to 20 bases. CDR3 length: 15 residues. CDR3 region: CASSPSSLQGSEQYF. DNA for the CDR3: TGTGCCAGCAGCCCATCATCCCTACAGGGCAGCGAGCAGTACTTC.

V and J are TRBV5-1 and TRBJ2-7, with 10 positions matching TRBD2. Germline CDR1 SGHRS, CDR2 YFSETQ. V lost 3 bases to trimming and J lost 5 bases; unmatched junction nucleotides: 5. The CDR3 runs 14 residues. DNA for the CDR3: TGCGCCAGCAGCTCGGGACTAGCGATCCACGAGCAGTACTTC. This encodes CASSSGLAIHEQYF.

J is TRBJ1-1 and V is TRBV15; D is perhaps TRBD1 (6 bases). CDR3 length: 16 amino acids. Germline values: CDR1 LNHNV, CDR2 YYDKDF (reference sequence). V was shortened by 0 bases and J by 1 base, with 12 bases between the two germline ends. CDR3 residues: CATSREGGASNTEAFF. Written as DNA, the CDR3 is TGTGCCACCAGCAGAGAAGGGGGGGCCTCGAACACTGAAGCTTTCTTT.